This paragraph covers one T cell receptor (beta chain) sequence. Using immunoSEQ multiplex PCR, the repertoire was profiled, and TCRdb retains in-frame clones only, with some absent. This sample yields over 2 million clones, of which approximately 95% are seen a single time; 0.85% to 1.2% belongs to the top ten. The CDR3 is 14 residues long. The trim removed 2 bases at V and 8 bases at J, leaving 5 bases unmatched. Germline CDR1 is MNHEY and CDR2 is SVGAGI. The data originate from a study of shared clonotypes between healthy human individuals. The naive CD8 fraction comprised CD45RO-negative cells positively selected for CCR7 and excluded terminally differentiated effector memory CD45RA+ cells.

This receptor was obtained from a man aged 18-30 years in good health. The sample was naive CD8+ T cells sorted from blood. The chain uses TRBV6-5 and TRBJ1-2, with TRBD1 matching over 10 bases. CDR3 loop: CASSYGTGVNGYTF. The CDR3, as DNA: TGTGCCAGCAGTTACGGGACAGGGGTTAACGGCTACACCTTC.